Listed here are 9 T cell receptor beta chains from one sample, sequenced in a study of cytomegalovirus exposure and HLA in healthy donors. A multiplex PCR was run with 60 Vbeta primers and 13 Jbeta primers. Assay: immunoSEQ multiplex PCR; the TCRdb copy retains only in-frame clones and omits some. There are about 160,000 clones in the sample; approximately 80% occur only once, and around a tenth lies in the top ten. The sequenced sample consisted of PBMCs. These TCRs come from a man in his late teens or twenties in good health and CMV-seropositive.

V and J are TRBV19 and TRBJ1-2, with D possibly being TRBD1 (5 bases). CDR3 length: 18 amino acids. The ends were cut back, 3 bases at V and 2 bases at J, with 22 bases in the middle. Germline-derived CDR1 and CDR2 are LNHDA and SQIVND (reference sequence). CDR3 DNA sequence: TGTGCCAGTAGTATTTATCTATATCGGGGGAGAAGGAACTATGGCTACACCTTC. Its protein is CASSIYLYRGRRNYGYTF.

The V and J genes are TRBV27 and TRBJ2-1; D remains unclear. There are 13 residues in the CDR3. Germline CDR1 MNHEY, CDR2 SMNVEV (reference sequence). Trimming left V 2 bases short and J 4 bases short, with 6 bases between. CDR3 sequence reads: CASSLVPYNEQFF. DNA of the CDR3: TGTGCCAGCAGTTTAGTCCCATACAATGAGCAGTTCTTC.

The chain is built from TRBV10-2 and TRBJ1-2; D may be TRBD1 (6 bases). The germline V gene encodes CDR1 WSHSY and CDR2 SAAADI. The length of the CDR3 is 13 residues. The germline V and J ends were trimmed by 3 bases and 4 bases, with 9 bases remaining between them. Written as DNA, the CDR3 is TGCGCCAGCAGTGAACAGGGAAGCTATGGCTACACCTTC. Protein sequence: CASSEQGSYGYTF.

As DNA, the CDR3 is TGTGCCAGCAGCCCAGTCGGGGTTGGGGAGACCCAGTACTTC. Translated: CASSPVGVGETQYF. This chain joins TRBV7-8 and TRBJ2-5, with D possibly being TRBD2 (5 bases). Deletions cut 5 bases from V and 5 bases from J, with 15 bases between. Per the germline V gene, CDR1 is SGHVS and CDR2 is FQNEAQ. The CDR3 is made up of 14 amino acids.

The V and J genes are TRBV5-4 and TRBJ1-4, with D perhaps TRBD1 (5 bases). Between the trimmed V and J ends, which lost 2 bases and 5 bases, there was a span of 16 bases. Germline lookup yields CDR1 SGHNT and CDR2 YYREEE (reference sequence). This CDR3 contains 16 residues. Written as DNA, the CDR3 is TGTGCCAGCAGCTTTGGCTCCGGGACTCAAAATGAAAAACTGTTTTTT. Residues: CASSFGSGTQNEKLFF.

As concerns this clone: The same CDR3 can be traced to other DNA sequences in this sample. This chain connects TRBV5-1 to TRBJ2-5; TRBD1 aligns across 7 bases. Germline lookup yields CDR1 SGHRS and CDR2 YFSETQ. V was clipped by 0 bases and J by 1 base; unmatched bases: 12. The CDR3 contains 18 residues. The CDR3 DNA reads as TGCGCCAGCAGCTTGGGGGACCACCTGACAGGGTTCCAAGAGACCCAGTACTTC. It translates to CASSLGDHLTGFQETQYF.

This clone was found a few times. This rearrangement joins TRBV19 to TRBJ2-3; D may be TRBD1 (6 bases). V lost 3 bases, J lost 0 bases, and 13 bases lay in between. The CDR3 covers 16 residues. Germline CDR1 is LNHDA and CDR2 is SQIVND (reference sequence). CDR3 DNA: TGTGCCAGTAGTATCAGCCGGGACACTAGCACAGATACGCAGTATTTT. Translation: CASSISRDTSTDTQYF.

The chain links TRBV9 to TRBJ2-2, with TRBD2 matching 12 bases. CDR1 is SGDLS, CDR2 YYNGEE, per germline. V lost 0 bases to trimming and J lost 5 bases; unmatched junction nucleotides: 2. This CDR3 spans 16 amino acids. The CDR3 DNA reads TGTGCCAGCAGCGTAGCTAGCGGGGGGGTGACCGGGGAGCTGTTTTTT. This translates into CASSVASGGVTGELFF.

The genes are TRBV25-1 and TRBJ2-7; a weak D match, TRBD1 (6 bases). V lost 1 base to trimming and J lost 5 bases, with 12 bases between them. Germline V gene data show CDR1 as MGHDK and CDR2 as SYGVNS. CDR3 size: 14 residues. CDR3 nucleotide sequence: TGTGCCAGCAGTGAATCCTACAGGGTCAACGAGCAGTACTTC. It translates to CASSESYRVNEQYF.